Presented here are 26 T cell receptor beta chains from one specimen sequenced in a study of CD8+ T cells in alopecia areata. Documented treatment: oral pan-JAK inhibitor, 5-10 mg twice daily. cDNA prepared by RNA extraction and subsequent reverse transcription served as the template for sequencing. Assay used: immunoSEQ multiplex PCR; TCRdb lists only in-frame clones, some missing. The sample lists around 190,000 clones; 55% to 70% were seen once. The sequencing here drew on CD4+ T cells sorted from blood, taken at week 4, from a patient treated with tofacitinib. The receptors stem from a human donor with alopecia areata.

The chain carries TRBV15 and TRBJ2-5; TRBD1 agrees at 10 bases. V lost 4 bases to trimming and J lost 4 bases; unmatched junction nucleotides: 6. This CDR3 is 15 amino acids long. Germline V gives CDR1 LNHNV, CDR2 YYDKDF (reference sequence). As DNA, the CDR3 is TGTGCCACCAGCACCCTGGACAGGGGGTCAGAGACCCAGTACTTC. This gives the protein CATSTLDRGSETQYF.

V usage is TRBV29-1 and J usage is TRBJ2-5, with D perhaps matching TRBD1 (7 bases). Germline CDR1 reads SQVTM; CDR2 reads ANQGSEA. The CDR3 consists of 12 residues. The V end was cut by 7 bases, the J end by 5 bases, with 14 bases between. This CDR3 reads CSAEGAGETQYF. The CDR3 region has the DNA TGCAGCGCCGAGGGGGCGGGGGAGACCCAGTACTTC.

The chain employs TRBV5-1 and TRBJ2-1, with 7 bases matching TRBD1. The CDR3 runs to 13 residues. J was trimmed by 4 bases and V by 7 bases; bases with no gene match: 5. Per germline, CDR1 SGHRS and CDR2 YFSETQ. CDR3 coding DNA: TGCGCCAGCCGAGGACAGGATTACAATGAGCAGTTCTTC. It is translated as CASRGQDYNEQFF.

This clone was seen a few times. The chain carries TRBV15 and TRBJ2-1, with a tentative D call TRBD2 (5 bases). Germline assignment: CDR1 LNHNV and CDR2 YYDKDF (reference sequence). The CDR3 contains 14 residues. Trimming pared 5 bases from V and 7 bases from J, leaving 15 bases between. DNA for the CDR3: TGTGCCACCAGCCCATATGCGGAGGCTAATGAGCAGTTCTTC. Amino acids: CATSPYAEANEQFF.

The CDR3 DNA reads TGTGCCAGCAGCTCGAAACAGGGGACGAGCTACACCTTC. Amino acids: CASSSKQGTSYTF. This rearrangement joins TRBV7-9 to TRBJ1-2; 7 nucleotides align to TRBD1. The CDR3 has 13 residues. V gave up 4 bases and J gave up 9 bases; unmatched junction bases: 8. CDR1 SEHNR and CDR2 FQNEAQ come from the germline V gene (reference sequence).

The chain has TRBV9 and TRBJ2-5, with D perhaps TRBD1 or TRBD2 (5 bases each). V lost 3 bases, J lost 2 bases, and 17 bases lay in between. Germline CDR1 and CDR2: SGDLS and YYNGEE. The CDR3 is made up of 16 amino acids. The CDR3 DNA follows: TGTGCCAGCAGCGCCGGTCCGGGGCGGAGGCAAGAGACCCAGTACTTC. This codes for CASSAGPGRRQETQYF. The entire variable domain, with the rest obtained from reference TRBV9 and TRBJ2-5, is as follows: DSGVTQTPKHLITATGQRVTLRCSPRSGDLSVYWYQQSLDQGLQFLIQYYNGEERAKGNILERFSAQQFPDLHSELNLSSLELGDSALYFCASSAGPGRRQETQYFGPGTRLLVL.

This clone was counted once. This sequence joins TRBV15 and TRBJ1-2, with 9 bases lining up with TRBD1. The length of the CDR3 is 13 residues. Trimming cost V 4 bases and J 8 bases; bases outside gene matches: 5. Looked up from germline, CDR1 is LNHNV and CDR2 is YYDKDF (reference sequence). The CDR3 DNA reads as TGTGCCACCAGCAACGGACAGGGGCAGGGCTACACCTTC. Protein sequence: CATSNGQGQGYTF.

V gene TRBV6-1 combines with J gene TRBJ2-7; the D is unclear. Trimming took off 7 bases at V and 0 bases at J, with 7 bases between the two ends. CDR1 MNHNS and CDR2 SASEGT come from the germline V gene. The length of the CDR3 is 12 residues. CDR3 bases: TGTGCCAGCACTGGCAGCTCCTACGAGCAGTACTTC. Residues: CASTGSSYEQYF.

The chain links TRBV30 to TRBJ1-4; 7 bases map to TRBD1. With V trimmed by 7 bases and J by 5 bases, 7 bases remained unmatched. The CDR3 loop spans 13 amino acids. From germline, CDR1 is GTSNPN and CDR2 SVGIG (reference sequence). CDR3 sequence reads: CALRGQRNEKLFF. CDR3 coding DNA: TGTGCCTTGCGGGGACAGAGGAATGAAAAACTGTTTTTT.

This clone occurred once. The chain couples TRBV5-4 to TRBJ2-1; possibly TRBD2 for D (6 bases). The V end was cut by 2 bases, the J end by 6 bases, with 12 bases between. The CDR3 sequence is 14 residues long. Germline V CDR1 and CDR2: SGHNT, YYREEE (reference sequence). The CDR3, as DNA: TGTGCCAGCAGCTTCCTCGGGGGTGGCAATGAGCAGTTCTTC. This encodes CASSFLGGGNEQFF. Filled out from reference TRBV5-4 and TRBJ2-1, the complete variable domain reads ETGVTQSPTHLIKTRGQQVTLRCSSQSGHNTVSWYQQALGQGPQFIFQYYREEENGRGNFPPRFSGLQFPNYSSELNVNALELDDSALYLCASSFLGGGNEQFFGPGTRLTVL.

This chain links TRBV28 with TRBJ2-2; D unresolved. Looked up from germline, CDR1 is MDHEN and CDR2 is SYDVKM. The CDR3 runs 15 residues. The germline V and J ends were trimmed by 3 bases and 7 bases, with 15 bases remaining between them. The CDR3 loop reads CASSFHRADSGELFF. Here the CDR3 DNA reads TGTGCCAGCAGTTTCCATCGAGCTGATAGCGGGGAGCTGTTTTTT.

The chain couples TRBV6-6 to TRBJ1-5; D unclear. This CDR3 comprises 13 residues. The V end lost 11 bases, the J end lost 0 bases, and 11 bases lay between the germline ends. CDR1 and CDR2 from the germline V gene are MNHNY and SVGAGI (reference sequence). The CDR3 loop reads CAATFYSNQPQHF. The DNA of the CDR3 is TGTGCCGCCACATTTTATAGCAATCAGCCCCAGCATTTT.

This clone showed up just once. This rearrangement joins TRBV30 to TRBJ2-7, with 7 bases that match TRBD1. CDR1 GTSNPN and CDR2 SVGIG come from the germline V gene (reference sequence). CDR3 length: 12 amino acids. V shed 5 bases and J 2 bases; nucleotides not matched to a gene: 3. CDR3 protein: CAWGDSTYEQYF. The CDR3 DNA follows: TGTGCCTGGGGGGACAGCACCTACGAGCAGTACTTC.

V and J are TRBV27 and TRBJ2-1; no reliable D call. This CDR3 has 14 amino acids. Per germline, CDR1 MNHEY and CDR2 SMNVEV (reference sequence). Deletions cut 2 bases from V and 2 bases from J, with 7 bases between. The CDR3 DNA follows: TGTGCCAGCAGTTTAAGGGCAGCCTACAATGAGCAGTTCTTC. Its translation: CASSLRAAYNEQFF.

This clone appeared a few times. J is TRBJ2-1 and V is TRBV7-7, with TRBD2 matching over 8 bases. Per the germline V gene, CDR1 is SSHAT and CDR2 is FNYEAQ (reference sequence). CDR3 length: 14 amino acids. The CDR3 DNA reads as TGTGCTAGTACGGAGGGGCACGGGGGGGCCCAACTGTTCTTC. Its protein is CASTEGHGGAQLFF.

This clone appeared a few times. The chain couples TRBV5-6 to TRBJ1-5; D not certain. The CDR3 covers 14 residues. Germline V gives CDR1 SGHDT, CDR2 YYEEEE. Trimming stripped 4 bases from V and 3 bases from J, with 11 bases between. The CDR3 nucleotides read TGTGCCAGCAGCCCGCCCGGGGTCAATCAGCCCCAGCATTTT. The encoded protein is CASSPPGVNQPQHF.

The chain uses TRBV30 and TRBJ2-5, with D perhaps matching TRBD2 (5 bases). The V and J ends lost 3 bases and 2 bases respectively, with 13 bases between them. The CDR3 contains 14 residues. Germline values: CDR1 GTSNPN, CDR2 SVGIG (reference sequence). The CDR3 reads CAWSPSWIQETQYF. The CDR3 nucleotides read TGTGCCTGGAGCCCTAGCTGGATACAAGAGACCCAGTACTTC.

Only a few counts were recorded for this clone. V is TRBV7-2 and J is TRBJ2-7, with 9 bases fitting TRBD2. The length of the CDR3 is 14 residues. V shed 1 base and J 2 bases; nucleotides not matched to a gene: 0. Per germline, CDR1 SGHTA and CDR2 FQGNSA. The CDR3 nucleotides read TGTGCCAGCAGCTTAGGACTAGCGGCCTACGAGCAGTACTTC. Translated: CASSLGLAAYEQYF.

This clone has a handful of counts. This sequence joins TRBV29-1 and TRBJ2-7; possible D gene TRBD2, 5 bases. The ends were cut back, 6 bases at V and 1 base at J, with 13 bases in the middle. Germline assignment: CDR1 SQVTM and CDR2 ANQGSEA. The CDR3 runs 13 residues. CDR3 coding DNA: TGCAGCGTAAGCAGCGGTGCTTCCTACGAGCAGTACTTC. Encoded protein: CSVSSGASYEQYF.

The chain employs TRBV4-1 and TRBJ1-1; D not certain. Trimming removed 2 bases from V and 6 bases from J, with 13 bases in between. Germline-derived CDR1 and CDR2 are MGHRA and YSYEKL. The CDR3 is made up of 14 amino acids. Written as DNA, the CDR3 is TGCGCCAGCAGCCAACCTCTAGCCCAACCTGAAGCTTTCTTT. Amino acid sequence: CASSQPLAQPEAFF.

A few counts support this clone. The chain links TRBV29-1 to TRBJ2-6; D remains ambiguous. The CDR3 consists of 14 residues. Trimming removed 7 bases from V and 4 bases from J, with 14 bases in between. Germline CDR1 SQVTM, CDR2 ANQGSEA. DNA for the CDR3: TGCAGCGCCATCGAAGCAGCCGGGGCCAACGTCCTGACTTTC. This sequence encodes CSAIEAAGANVLTF.

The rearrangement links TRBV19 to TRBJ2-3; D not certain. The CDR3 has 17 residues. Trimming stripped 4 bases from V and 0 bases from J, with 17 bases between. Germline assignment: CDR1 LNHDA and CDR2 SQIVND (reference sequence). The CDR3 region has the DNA TGTGCCAGTAGTACCACGACTGTGGGCGTTAGCACAGATACGCAGTATTTT. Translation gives CASSTTTVGVSTDTQYF.

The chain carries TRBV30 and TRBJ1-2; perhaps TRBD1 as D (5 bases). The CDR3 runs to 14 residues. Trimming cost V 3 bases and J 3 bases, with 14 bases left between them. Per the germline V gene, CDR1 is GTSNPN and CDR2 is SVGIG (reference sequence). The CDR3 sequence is CAWSVRGADYGYTF. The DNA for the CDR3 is TGTGCCTGGAGCGTGAGAGGGGCTGACTATGGCTACACCTTC. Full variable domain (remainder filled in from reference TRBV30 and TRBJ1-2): SQTIHQWPATLVQPVGSPLSLECTVEGTSNPNLYWYRQAAGRGLQLLFYSVGIGQISSEVPQNLSASRPQDRQFILSSKKLLLSDSGFYLCAWSVRGADYGYTFGSGTRLTVV.

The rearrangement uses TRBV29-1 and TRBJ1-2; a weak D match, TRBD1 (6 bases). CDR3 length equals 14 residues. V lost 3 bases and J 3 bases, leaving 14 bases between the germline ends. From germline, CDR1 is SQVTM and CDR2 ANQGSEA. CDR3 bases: TGCAGCGTTGAGTGGACAGACAGTTACTATGGCTACACCTTC. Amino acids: CSVEWTDSYYGYTF.

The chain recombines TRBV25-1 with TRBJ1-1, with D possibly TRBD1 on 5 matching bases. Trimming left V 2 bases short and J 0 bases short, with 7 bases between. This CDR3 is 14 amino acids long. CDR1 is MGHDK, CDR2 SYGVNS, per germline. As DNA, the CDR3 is TGTGCCAGCAGTGAAGCAGGGATGAACACTGAAGCTTTCTTT. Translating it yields CASSEAGMNTEAFF.

The CDR3 protein is CSVTGGNTEAFF. DNA for the CDR3: TGCAGCGTTACAGGGGGGAACACTGAAGCTTTCTTT. The J gene is TRBJ1-1, the V gene TRBV29-1; 8 nucleotides agree with TRBD1. The V gene end was trimmed by 5 bases and the J gene end by 1 base; junction bases not matched to a gene: 0. The CDR3 has 12 residues. Germline lookup yields CDR1 SQVTM and CDR2 ANQGSEA.